The clone carrying this T cell receptor (beta chain) has just one count. The data were obtained in a study of OX40 agonist ivuxolimab in advanced cancers. Study in general: A mean age of roughly 60 years, range about 20 to 85, was recorded, and over 65% were male.

Sequenced by immunoSEQ multiplex PCR; TCRdb stores in-frame clones only, minus some. The repertoire has tens of thousands of clones, about 90% of them found once; the top ten carry around 1.5%. V was shortened by 0 bases and J by 0 bases, with 6 bases between the two germline ends. The germline CDR1 and CDR2 sequences are SGHNT and YENEEA. The CDR3 covers 15 residues. The chain links TRBV11-3 to TRBJ2-1; no firm D call. The clonotype originates from an adult with an advanced solid tumor such as melanoma, head and neck, liver or kidney cancer. This specimen was CD4+ or CD8+ T cells sorted from blood, taken in a trial of the OX40 agonist ivuxolimab. The CDR3 coding sequence is TGTGCCAGCAGCTTAGATCTTAGCTCCTACAATGAGCAGTTCTTC. Its translation: CASSLDLSSYNEQFF.